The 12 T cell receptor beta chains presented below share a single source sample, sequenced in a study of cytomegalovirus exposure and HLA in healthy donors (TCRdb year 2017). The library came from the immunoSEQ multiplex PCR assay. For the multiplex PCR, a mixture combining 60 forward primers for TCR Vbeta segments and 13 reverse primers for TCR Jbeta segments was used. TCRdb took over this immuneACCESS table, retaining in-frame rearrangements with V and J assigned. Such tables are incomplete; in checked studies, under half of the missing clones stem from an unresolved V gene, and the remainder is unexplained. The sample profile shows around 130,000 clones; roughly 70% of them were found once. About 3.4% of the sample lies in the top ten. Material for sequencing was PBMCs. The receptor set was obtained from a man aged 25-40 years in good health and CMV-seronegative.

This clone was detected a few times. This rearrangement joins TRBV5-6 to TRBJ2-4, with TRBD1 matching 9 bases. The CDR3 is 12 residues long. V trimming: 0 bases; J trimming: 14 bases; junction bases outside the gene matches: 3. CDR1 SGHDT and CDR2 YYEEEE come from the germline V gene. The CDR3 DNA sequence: TGTGCCAGCAGCTTGGACCGGGACAGGGAGTACTTC. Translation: CASSLDRDREYF.

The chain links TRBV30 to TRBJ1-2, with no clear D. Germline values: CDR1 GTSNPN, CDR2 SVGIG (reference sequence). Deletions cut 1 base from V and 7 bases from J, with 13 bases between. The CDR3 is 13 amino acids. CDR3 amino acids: CAWSEGGWGGYTF. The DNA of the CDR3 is TGTGCCTGGAGTGAGGGAGGGTGGGGTGGCTACACCTTC.

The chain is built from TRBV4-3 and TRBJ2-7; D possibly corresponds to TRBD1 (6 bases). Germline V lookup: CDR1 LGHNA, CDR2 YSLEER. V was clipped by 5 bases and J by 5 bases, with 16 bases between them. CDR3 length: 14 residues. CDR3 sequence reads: CASSYEQGTDEQYF. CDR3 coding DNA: TGCGCCAGCAGCTACGAACAGGGTACGGACGAGCAGTACTTC.

CDR3 nucleotides: TGTGCCAGCCTCCCGGCGGGAGGGCTGGGTACGCAGTATTTT. Protein product: CASLPAGGLGTQYF. The chain employs TRBV6-1 and TRBJ2-3; 9 positions agree with TRBD2. CDR1 is MNHNS and CDR2 is SASEGT in the germline V gene. This CDR3 contains 14 residues. Unmatched junction bases numbered 11, after V lost 8 bases and J lost 8 bases.

CDR3 bases: TGTGCCAGCAGCACACGTGAGGGGGTAGCAGAGACCCAGTACTTC. Translated, it gives CASSTREGVAETQYF. The chain links TRBV5-6 to TRBJ2-5; perhaps TRBD1 as D (6 bases). Trimming left V 4 bases short and J 4 bases short, with 17 bases between. There are 15 residues in the CDR3. Germline values: CDR1 SGHDT, CDR2 YYEEEE.

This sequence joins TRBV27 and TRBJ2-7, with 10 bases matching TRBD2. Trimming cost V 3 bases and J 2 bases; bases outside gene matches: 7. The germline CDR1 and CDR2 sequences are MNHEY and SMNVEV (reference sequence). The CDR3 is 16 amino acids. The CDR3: CASSFRGTSVPYEQYF. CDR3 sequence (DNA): TGTGCCAGCAGTTTTCGAGGGACTAGCGTTCCCTACGAGCAGTACTTC.

The CDR3 sequence: CASVPGQGVYPQPQHF. The CDR3 DNA is TGCGCCAGCGTCCCGGGACAGGGAGTTTATCCTCAGCCCCAGCATTTT. The chain links TRBV10-1 to TRBJ1-5; TRBD1 aligns across 9 bases. Germline CDR1 is WNHNN and CDR2 is SYGVQD (reference sequence). This CDR3 comprises 16 residues. The J segment lost 6 bases and the V segment lost 8 bases, leaving 14 bases of the junction unmatched.

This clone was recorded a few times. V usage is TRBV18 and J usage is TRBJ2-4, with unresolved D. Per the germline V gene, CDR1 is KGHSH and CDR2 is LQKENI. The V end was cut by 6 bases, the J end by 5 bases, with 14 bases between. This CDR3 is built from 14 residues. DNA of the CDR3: TGTGCCAGCTCCCGTAGCCTAACGGAAAACATTCAGTACTTC. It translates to CASSRSLTENIQYF. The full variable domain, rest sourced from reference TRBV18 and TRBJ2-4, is NAGVMQNPRHLVRRRGQEARLRCSPMKGHSHVYWYRQLPEEGLKFMVYLQKENIIDESGMPKERFSAEFPKEGPSILRIQQVVRGDSAAYFCASSRSLTENIQYFGAGTRLSVL.

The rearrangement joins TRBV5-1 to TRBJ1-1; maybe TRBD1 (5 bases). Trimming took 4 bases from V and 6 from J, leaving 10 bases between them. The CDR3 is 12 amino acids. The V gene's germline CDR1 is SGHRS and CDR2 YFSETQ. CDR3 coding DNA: TGCGCCAGCAGCACCGGACACCCTGAAGCTTTCTTT. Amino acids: CASSTGHPEAFF.

CDR3 loop: CASSSSGDRYGYTF. The CDR3 DNA sequence: TGTGCCAGCAGTTCTTCCGGGGATAGGTATGGCTACACCTTC. The chain links TRBV6-6 to TRBJ1-2; D not certain. The V and J ends lost 4 bases and 5 bases respectively, with 14 bases between them. Germline CDR1 and CDR2: MNHNY and SVGAGI (reference sequence). The CDR3 extends over 14 amino acids.

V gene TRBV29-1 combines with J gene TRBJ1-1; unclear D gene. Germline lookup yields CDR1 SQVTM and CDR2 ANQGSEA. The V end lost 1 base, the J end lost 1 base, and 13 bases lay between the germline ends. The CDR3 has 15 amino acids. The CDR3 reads CSVEAARGGNTEAFF. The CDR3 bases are TGCAGCGTTGAAGCGGCCCGGGGAGGGAACACTGAAGCTTTCTTT.

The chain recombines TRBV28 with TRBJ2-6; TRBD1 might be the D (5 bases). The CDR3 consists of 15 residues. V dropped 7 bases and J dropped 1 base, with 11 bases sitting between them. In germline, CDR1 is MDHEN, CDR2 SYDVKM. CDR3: CASTVRDSGANVLTF. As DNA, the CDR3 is TGTGCCAGCACCGTCAGGGATTCTGGGGCCAACGTCCTGACTTTC. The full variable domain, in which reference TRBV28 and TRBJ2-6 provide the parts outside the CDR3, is DVKVTQSSRYLVKRTGEKVFLECVQDMDHENMFWYRQDPGLGLRLIYFSYDVKMKEKGDIPEGYSVSREKKERFSLILESASTNQTSMYLCASTVRDSGANVLTFGAGSRLTVL.